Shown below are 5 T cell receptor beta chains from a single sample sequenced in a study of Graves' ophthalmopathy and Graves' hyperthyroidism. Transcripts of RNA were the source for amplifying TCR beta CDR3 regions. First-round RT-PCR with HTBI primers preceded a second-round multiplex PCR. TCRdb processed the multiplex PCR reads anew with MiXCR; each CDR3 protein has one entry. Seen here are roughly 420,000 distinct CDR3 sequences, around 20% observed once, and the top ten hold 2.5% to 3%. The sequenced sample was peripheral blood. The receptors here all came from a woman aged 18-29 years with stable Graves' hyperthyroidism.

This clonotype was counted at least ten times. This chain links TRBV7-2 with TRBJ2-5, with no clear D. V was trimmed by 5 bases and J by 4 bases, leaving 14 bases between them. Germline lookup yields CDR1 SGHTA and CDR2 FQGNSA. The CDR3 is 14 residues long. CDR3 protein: CASSPSADLETQYF. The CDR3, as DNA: TGTGCCAGCAGCCCTAGTGCGGACCTAGAGACCCAGTACTTC.

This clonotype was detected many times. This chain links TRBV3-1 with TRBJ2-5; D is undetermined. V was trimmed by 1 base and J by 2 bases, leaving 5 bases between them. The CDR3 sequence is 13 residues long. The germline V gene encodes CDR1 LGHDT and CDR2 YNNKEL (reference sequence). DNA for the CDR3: TGTGCCAGCAGCCAAGGAGTTCAAGAGACCCAGTACTTC. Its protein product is CASSQGVQETQYF.

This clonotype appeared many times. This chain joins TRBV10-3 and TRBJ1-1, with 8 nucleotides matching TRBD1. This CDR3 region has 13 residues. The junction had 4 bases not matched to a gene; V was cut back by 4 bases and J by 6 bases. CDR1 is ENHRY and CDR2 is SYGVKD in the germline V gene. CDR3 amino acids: CAISVDRVAEAFF. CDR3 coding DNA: TGTGCCATCAGTGTGGACAGGGTGGCTGAAGCTTTCTTT.

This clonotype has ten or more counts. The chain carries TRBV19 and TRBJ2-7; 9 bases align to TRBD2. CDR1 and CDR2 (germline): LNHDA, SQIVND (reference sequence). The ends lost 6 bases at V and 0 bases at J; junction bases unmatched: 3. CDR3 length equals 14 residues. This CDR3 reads CASSLAGNSYEQYF. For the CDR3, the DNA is TGTGCCAGTAGCCTAGCGGGAAACTCCTACGAGCAGTACTTC.

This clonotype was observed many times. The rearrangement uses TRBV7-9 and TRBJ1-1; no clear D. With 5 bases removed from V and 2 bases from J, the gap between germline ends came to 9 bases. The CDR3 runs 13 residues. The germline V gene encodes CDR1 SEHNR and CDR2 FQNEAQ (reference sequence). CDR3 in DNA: TGTGCCAGCAGCCCATCCCTTAACACTGAAGCTTTCTTT. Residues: CASSPSLNTEAFF.